A selection of T cell receptor beta chains follows, all from one sample in a study of cytomegalovirus exposure and HLA in healthy donors. Sequencing was performed with immunoSEQ multiplex PCR; in TCRdb, only in-frame clones are kept and a portion is missing. Here the sample spans a few hundred thousand clones, around 86% being singletons. The sequenced material came from PBMCs. The receptors derive from a woman aged 50 to 65 in good health and CMV-seropositive. Both conserved end residues are part of each CDR3. The D gene is left open where the match is weak. Size tells how often a clone was seen (once, few, many) or the class of an expanded clone, and some rows leave it out.

J	size	V	D	DNA	CDR3
TRBJ1-4	once	TRBV6-1	.	TGTGCCAGCAGTCCAGGGGTTGAGTATAATGAAAAACTGTTTTTT	CASSPGVEYNEKLFF
TRBJ1-2	once	TRBV9	.	TGTGCCAGCAGCGTAGATGTTCGCGGGACTGGCTACACCTTC	CASSVDVRGTGYTF
TRBJ2-3	.	TRBV5-1	.	TGCGCCAGCAGCCCCCCGGGGGCAGATACGCAGTATTTT	CASSPPGADTQYF
TRBJ1-5	.	TRBV19	TRBD1	TGTGCCAGTTCGACGGGACAGGGGTATCAGCCCCAGCATTTT	CASSTGQGYQPQHF
TRBJ1-1	.	TRBV5-1	TRBD1	TGCGCCAGCAGCTCCAACAGGGGGGTAACTGAAGCTTTCTTT	CASSSNRGVTEAFF
TRBJ1-2	.	TRBV5-1	TRBD1	TGCGCCAGCAGCCCACTGACAGGGGACTATGGCTACACCTTC	CASSPLTGDYGYTF
TRBJ2-5	.	TRBV6-6	TRBD1	TGTGCCAGCAGAGAGGGACAGGCGTATCAAGAGACCCAGTACTTC	CASREGQAYQETQYF
TRBJ1-1	.	TRBV19	.	TGTGCCAGTAGTACTGAGGGGACACTTGAAGCTTTCTTT	CASSTEGTLEAFF
TRBJ2-3	.	TRBV25-1	TRBD1	TGTGCCAGCAGTGAATTAGGGACAGGTTTCACCGATACGCAGTATTTT	CASSELGTGFTDTQYF
TRBJ1-2	.	TRBV6-5	.	TGTGCCAGCAGTTACTCGTTTGCAGGAAACTATGGCTACACCTTC	CASSYSFAGNYGYTF
TRBJ2-7	few	TRBV7-9	.	TGTGCCAGCAGCTTAGAAGGGGACGAGCAGTACTTC	CASSLEGDEQYF
TRBJ2-1	.	TRBV5-1	TRBD2	TGCGCCAGCTGCCCCTGGGGGGGGTCCGATGAGCAGTTCTTC	CASCPWGGSDEQFF
TRBJ2-2	.	TRBV6-1	TRBD1	TGTGCCAGCAGTGAAGTCGAGGGGGCGGTCACCGGGGAGCTGTTTTTT	CASSEVEGAVTGELFF
TRBJ1-1	few	TRBV13	.	TGTGCCAGCAGCTTACCACTCGGACAGAACACTGAAGCTTTCTTT	CASSLPLGQNTEAFF
TRBJ1-6	.	TRBV7-2	.	TGTGCCAGCAGCTCGGGCCCCGGGGGGCCACCCCTCCACTTT	CASSSGPGGPPLHF
TRBJ2-7	few	TRBV6-6	.	TGTGCCAGCAGTTACTCAGAGTCACCCTACGAGCAGTACTTC	CASSYSESPYEQYF